A single T cell receptor (beta chain) is shown here with its context. No antigen is known for it. Sequencing was performed with immunoSEQ multiplex PCR; in TCRdb, only in-frame clones are kept and a portion is missing. Of about 19,000 clones listed, roughly 87% are singletons. Regulatory T cells were sorted from blood as CD4+ CD25-high CD127-low cells. The entry originates in a study of regulatory and conventional T cells in RAG deficiency. Germline V CDR1 and CDR2: SGHDN, FVKESK. CDR3 length: 19 residues. The V segment lost 0 bases and the J segment 9 bases; nucleotides outside the gene matches: 12. Study findings and constraints: In Omenn syndrome, Treg and Tconv repertoires overlapped >85%. Shannon entropy was markedly lower and Simpson indices higher in RAG-deficient patients than control T-cell subsets. Omenn syndrome and CID/AS patients had 95 to 100-fold fewer unique Treg TCR beta sequences, versus roughly 10-fold elsewhere.

These data also formed part of another study, on regulatory T cells. That paper notes: The primer mix had 52 TRBV and 13 TRBJ primers. Skewed V and J usage and few unique V-J pairs marked patient repertoires, most in Tregs.

The source is a human donor in good health. The chain links TRBV14 to TRBJ1-6; TRBD1 matches 12 bases. Sequencing was done on a sample of Tregs sorted from blood. The CDR3 sequence is CASSQETGQGARRGSPLHF. CDR3 sequence (DNA): TGTGCCAGCAGCCAAGAGACGGGACAGGGGGCTCGTCGGGGTTCACCCCTCCACTTT.